This TCR beta chain came from a study of cytomegalovirus exposure and HLA in healthy donors. The CDR3 runs 11 residues. Looked up from germline, CDR1 is SGHRS and CDR2 is YFSETQ. The V segment lost 7 bases and the J segment 9 bases; nucleotides outside the gene matches: 4. It was the approximately 110-subject validation cohort, separate from the approximately 670-subject first cohort, to which the donors belonged. General study results and limits: It was found in a later analysis that first-cohort TCR clusters tended to co-occur in the 90 to 150 validation repertoires.

As concerns this clone: Its antigen is still unknown.

Using immunoSEQ multiplex PCR, the repertoire was profiled, and TCRdb retains in-frame clones only, with some absent. The data contain around 60,000 clones, approximately 90% of them singletons. Material: PBMCs. The origin of this receptor is a man younger than 30 in good health and CMV-seronegative. This chain uses TRBV5-1 with TRBJ2-3, with TRBD1 identical over 8 bases. In DNA form, the CDR3 reads TGCGCCAGCGGCGACAGGGGAACGCAGTATTTT. Translation: CASGDRGTQYF.